This is a list of T cell receptor beta chains from one sample in a study of blood T cells in healthy people across ages. TCRdb reprocessed the 5' RACE reads with MiXCR, giving one entry per CDR3 protein. The table lists some 640,000 distinct CDR3 sequences, roughly 49% of them singletons. Sample: blood. Every receptor here comes from a woman aged 60 to 75 in good health. Each CDR3 is given with its conserved first and last residue. A D gene is named only where the DNA matches it firmly. Clone sizes are given selectively: once, few, many, or a class where the clone is expanded.

v_gene,j_gene,len,abundance,d_gene,CDR3aa,CDR3nt
TRBV7-9,TRBJ2-1,15,.,TRBD1,CASSSDRGRYNGQFF,TGTGCCAGCAGCTCCGACAGGGGGCGATACAATGGGCAGTTCTTC
TRBV12-3/TRBV12-4,TRBJ2-1,13,.,.,CASNSGHYNEQFF,TGTGCCAGCAATAGCGGTCACTACAATGAGCAGTTCTTC
TRBV11-2,TRBJ1-4,15,.,.,CASRPPGTVNEKLFF,TGTGCCAGCAGACCACCGGGGACCGTGAATGAAAAACTGTTTTTT
TRBV20-1,TRBJ2-7,14,.,.,CSARDRRGSYERYF,TGCAGTGCTAGAGACCGCAGGGGCTCCTACGAGCGGTACTTC
TRBV29-1,TRBJ2-1,13,.,.,CSVAILAKNEQFF,TGCAGCGTTGCGATCCTAGCCAAAAATGAGCAGTTCTTC
TRBV4-3,TRBJ2-7,16,few,.,CASSLERLGGSYEQYF,TGCGCCAGCAGCCTTGAGAGACTGGGTGGGTCCTACGAGCAGTACTTC
TRBV18,TRBJ1-4,13,once,.,CASSTFASEKLFF,TGTGCCAGCTCAACATTCGCCTCGGAAAAACTGTTTTTT
TRBV7-9,TRBJ2-7,13,.,.,CASSSDTGIGQYF,TGTGCCAGCAGCTCGGACACAGGGATTGGTCAGTACTTC
TRBV2,TRBJ2-5,13,few,TRBD1,CASADRIEETQYF,TGTGCCAGCGCGGACAGGATAGAGGAGACCCAGTACTTC
TRBV25-1,TRBJ2-7,17,few,TRBD2,CASTNEGNSGGNYEQYF,TGTGCCAGTACGAACGAAGGTAATAGCGGGGGGAATTACGAGCAGTACTTC
TRBV7-8,TRBJ2-5,13,.,.,CASSLWDQETQYF,TGTGCCAGCAGCCTATGGGACCAAGAGACCCAGTACTTC
TRBV28,TRBJ2-5,14,few,.,CASSFVGSRETQYF,TGTGCCAGCAGTTTTGTGGGGAGTCGGGAGACCCAGTACTTC
TRBV7-9,TRBJ1-6,16,few,TRBD1,CASSPRDRDLYSPLHF,TGTGCCAGCAGCCCGAGGGACAGAGATCTTTATTCACCCCTCCACTTT
TRBV2,TRBJ1-2,13,.,TRBD1,CADTGGAGYGYTF,TGTGCCGATACAGGGGGCGCCGGCTATGGCTACACCTTC
TRBV29-1,TRBJ1-4,12,.,.,CSVSTIREKLFF,TGCAGCGTATCTACAATACGAGAAAAACTGTTTTTT
TRBV28,TRBJ2-1,14,.,.,CASSFWSSYNEQFF,TGTGCCAGCAGTTTCTGGAGCTCCTACAATGAGCAGTTCTTC
TRBV7-9,TRBJ2-2,10,.,.,CASIIGELFF,TGTGCCAGCATCATCGGGGAGCTGTTTTTT
TRBV20-1,TRBJ2-5,11,few,.,CSRALGETQYF,TGCAGTAGGGCCTTGGGAGAGACCCAGTACTTC
TRBV29-1,TRBJ2-1,14,once,TRBD2,CSVPTSGRAWEQFF,TGCAGCGTTCCGACTAGCGGGAGGGCCTGGGAGCAGTTCTTC
TRBV20-1,TRBJ2-7,13,once,TRBD1,CSVPQGYYNEQYF,TGCAGTGTTCCACAGGGGTACTACAATGAGCAGTACTTC
TRBV18,TRBJ2-7,14,.,.,CASSPGQQSPEQYF,TGTGCCAGCTCACCGGGGCAGCAATCACCCGAGCAGTACTTC
TRBV25-1,TRBJ2-7,13,many,.,CASSEGMAYEQYF,TGTGCCAGCAGTGAAGGAATGGCCTACGAGCAGTACTTC
TRBV4-2,TRBJ2-1,15,many,TRBD2,CASSILAGGVNEQFF,TGTGCCAGCAGCATTCTAGCGGGAGGAGTTAATGAGCAGTTCTTC
TRBV28,TRBJ2-1,13,many,.,CASSLDPYNEQFF,TGCGCCAGCAGCTTGGACCCCTACAATGAGCAGTTCTTC
TRBV15,TRBJ2-1,15,.,.,CATSRSTGIYNGQFF,TGTGCCACCAGCAGATCAACAGGGATCTACAATGGGCAGTTCTTC
TRBV20-1,TRBJ1-1,13,few,.,CSARIMLGTEAFF,TGCAGTGCTAGAATCATGCTAGGAACTGAAGCTTTCTTT
TRBV9,TRBJ2-1,15,.,.,CASSVAGEPYNEQFF,TGTGCCAGCAGCGTAGCCGGGGAGCCCTACAATGAGCAGTTCTTC
TRBV15,TRBJ2-5,16,.,TRBD2,CATSRDSSGLAGTQYF,TGTGCCACCAGCAGAGATTCTTCGGGACTAGCGGGGACCCAGTACTTC
TRBV28,TRBJ1-5,15,.,.,CASSLGGHLNQPQHF,TGTGCCAGCAGTTTAGGGGGACATCTCAATCAGCCCCAGCATTTT
TRBV7-2,TRBJ2-3,13,.,.,CANSPGVTDTQYF,TGTGCCAACAGCCCCGGGGTCACAGATACGCAGTATTTT
TRBV7-3,TRBJ2-1,18,.,TRBD2,CASSVPGLAGRSYNEQFF,TGTGCCAGCAGCGTACCGGGACTAGCGGGAAGATCCTACAATGAGCAGTTCTTC
TRBV5-1,TRBJ2-3,15,.,.,CASSLAGGSEDTQYF,TGCGCCAGCAGCTTGGCCGGAGGTTCGGAAGATACGCAGTATTTT
TRBV7-2,TRBJ2-1,15,few,TRBD1,CASSWDRGFSNEQFF,TGTGCCAGCAGCTGGGACAGGGGTTTTAGCAATGAGCAGTTCTTC
TRBV28,TRBJ2-7,15,.,TRBD2,CASSSSSGTLYEQYF,TGTGCCAGCAGTTCGTCTAGCGGGACCCTCTACGAGCAGTACTTC
TRBV9,TRBJ2-7,15,.,TRBD1,CASSVGGRGQNEQYF,TGTGCCAGCAGCGTAGGGGGCAGGGGGCAAAACGAGCAGTACTTC
TRBV28,TRBJ1-1,15,.,.,CASLTFGAPNTEAFF,TGTGCCAGCCTGACTTTTGGAGCCCCGAACACTGAAGCTTTCTTT
TRBV7-2,TRBJ2-1,11,few,.,CASSPVREQFF,TGTGCCAGCAGCCCGGTTCGAGAGCAGTTCTTC
TRBV12-3/TRBV12-4,TRBJ1-2,17,few,.,CASSPTLGRPSNYGYTF,TGTGCCAGCAGCCCCACTTTAGGCAGGCCGTCTAACTATGGCTACACCTTC
TRBV7-2,TRBJ1-4,14,.,TRBD1,CASSSGQPIEKLFF,TGTGCCAGCAGCTCGGGACAGCCCATTGAAAAACTGTTTTTT
TRBV7-2,TRBJ2-1,17,.,TRBD2,CASSLVGTSGSYNEQFF,TGTGCCAGCAGCTTAGTGGGGACTAGCGGGTCCTACAATGAGCAGTTCTTC
TRBV6-2/TRBV6-3,TRBJ1-1,14,.,.,CASSYAGGSTEAFF,TGTGCCAGCAGTTACGCGGGGGGGAGCACTGAAGCTTTCTTT
TRBV2,TRBJ2-7,14,.,TRBD1,CASRSGTGSNEQYF,TGTGCCAGCAGGTCCGGGACAGGGAGCAACGAGCAGTACTTC
TRBV4-2,TRBJ1-5,17,.,.,CASSLKREGRDGQPQHF,TGTGCCAGCAGCCTTAAAAGGGAGGGCAGGGATGGGCAGCCCCAGCATTTT
TRBV7-9,TRBJ1-2,16,.,.,CASSFFRGQEWYGYTF,TGTGCCAGCAGCTTTTTCCGGGGGCAGGAGTGGTATGGCTACACCTTC
TRBV15,TRBJ2-1,15,few,.,CATSNGRAFGNEQFF,TGTGCCACCAGCAATGGCAGGGCGTTTGGCAATGAGCAGTTCTTC
TRBV7-3,TRBJ2-7,15,.,.,CASSKRRAIESEQYF,TGTGCCAGCAGTAAGCGTAGGGCTATTGAATCTGAGCAGTACTTC
TRBV20-1,TRBJ2-4,13,few,TRBD1,CSARGDRGAIQYF,TGCAGTGCTAGAGGGGACAGGGGGGCAATTCAGTACTTC